One TCR beta chain is described in this entry. Its antigen has not been determined. The cohort consisted of approximately 670 healthy bone marrow donors. At the time of sampling, all cohort members were nominally healthy, though unrecorded immune exposures were likely present. The donor was CMV seropositive and belonged to the group of a few hundred seropositive cohort members. A peripheral blood sample was collected from each donor, and TCR beta sequencing was performed on peripheral blood mononuclear cells. Genomic DNA was extracted from the blood cell samples with the Qiagen DNeasy Blood Extraction Kit. This record belongs to a study of cytomegalovirus exposure and HLA in healthy donors (TCRdb year 2017). With regard to the full study: According to an earlier analysis of 550 to 700 of the donors, 200 million or so T cells yielded 90 million to 140 million unique TCR beta sequences and about 300 Gb of sequence data. An early release that covered about 640 HLA-typed donors contained 250 to 350 gigabases of sequencing data and tens of millions of unique TCR sequences. The genetic ancestry cluster associated with self-reported Caucasian donors included over 65% of the 398 genotyped donors. The study aimed to test whether signatures of past pathogen exposure could be identified by cataloging public T cell receptors. The study profiled the T cell repertoires of about 640 subjects by immunosequencing and related them to cytomegalovirus serostatus. In addition to the first cohort of around 670 subjects, a separate validation cohort of 100 to 150 different subjects was used. The study combined high-throughput TCR immunosequencing, statistical association of individual TCRs with disease status, and machine learning to predict cytomegalovirus infection status. To study patterns of TCR occurrence, a later analysis re-analyzed previously published TCR beta repertoires from under 750 donors and added high-resolution HLA genotyping. Rather than drawing on any new phenotypic data, the later analysis identified candidate immune exposures from TCR beta sequences and the way those sequences occurred across donors. In an earlier analysis of 587 of the donors, high-throughput TCR beta sequencing was used to judge whether each TCR beta V gene segment behaved as functional or pseudogenic. Donor age, sex, ethnicity and CMV serostatus were compiled together with the repertoire data. A later genetic analysis took genome-wide SNP genotypes for about 55% of the roughly 670 donors and used that subset as a discovery cohort. All discovery cohort repertoires had been generated on a single sequencing platform. HLA typing included class I and class II loci at four-digit resolution. The number of typed donors differed by locus: about 629-630 for A, B, C, DRB1 and DQB1; 522 for DQA1; 606 for DPA1; and approximately 450 for DPB1. A handful of DR-DQ haplotypes were handled as single units for association and clustering because linkage in the cohort was strong. Across roughly 420 genotyped donors of the cohort, an average of about 250,000 unique TCR beta nucleotide sequences per donor were sequenced, and approximately 17% of those sequences were non-productive. Overall study outcomes, separate from this receptor: The presence/absence analyses assumed that sequencing depth was roughly uniform across donors, and that assumption may not be true. Immune exposure information for the cohort was limited to CMV serostatus. In an earlier analysis of about 540 of the donors, most TCR beta V segments were observed in productive rearrangements about 87% or about 30% of the time, broadly matching IMGT annotations. According to a later genetic analysis, donors in an Asian-associated ancestry cluster had fewer N-insertions in productive TCRs than the approximately 630-donor mean. In a later analysis, HLA-associated TCR beta chains were found to be more clonally expanded and to have lower generation probabilities than equally common non-associated chains. A further reported finding was that TCR beta sequences accurately predicted the HLA-A and HLA-B alleles for most subjects in the first cohort. A cluster of highly shared sequence variants was judged likely to be a technical artifact of the sequencing pipeline. A later analysis associated 16,951 TCR beta sequences with specific HLA alleles at a false discovery rate of 0.05. It was suggested by the authors that the approach could potentially be generalized to other disease states and immunological phenotypes. The classifier was reported to diagnose cytomegalovirus status with high specificity and sensitivity in both the original and validation cohorts. Assigning TCR associations to individual alleles was difficult when HLA alleles, especially DR and DQ, strongly co-occurred. V-gene and J-gene trimming of TCR beta chains was associated with a missense DCLRE1C variant in a later genetic analysis, and the association was replicated in an independent cohort. A few of the identified cytomegalovirus-associated TCR beta chains were confirmed in vitro to be specific for cytomegalovirus antigens. In the study, approximately 160 TCR beta chains were listed as associated with cytomegalovirus. A later analysis reported that several top co-occurrence clusters appeared linked to parvovirus B19, influenza, CMV and Epstein-Barr virus. In a later analysis, the rate of TCR association differed among HLA loci, with DRB1 alleles having the most associated TCRs and HLA-C alleles having the fewest. The cohort was sequenced for TCR beta chains only, and without alpha or paired-chain data the features that could be detected were limited. Because HLA typing was missing for some donors at each locus, association tests included only the typed subset. While some public TCRs were present in many individuals, most TCR sequences turned up only very rarely across donors. The earlier analysis of approximately 590 of the donors excluded some 15 rarely observed V segments, including chromosome 9 orphons, because counts were too low. Linkage disequilibrium might explain the correlated functional status among segregating V segments, but an unknown experimental factor could not be ruled out. A later analysis found that most CMV-associated TCR beta chains appeared HLA-restricted, with HLA associations seemingly driven largely by CMV exposure. Some IMGT-functional V segments, including TRBV6-2 and TRBV6-3, could not be distinguished by the 87-base-pair reads and were therefore excluded.

The germline V end is reduced by 7 bases and the J end by 4 bases; junction bases left unmatched: 5. CDR1 and CDR2 are read off the germline V gene (reference sequence) as MNHEY and SMNVEV. Including cysteine and phenylalanine, the CDR3 has 13 amino acids. Of the read, only the CDR3 DNA is kept; its 39 bases are in frame from base 1. Preparation of the library involved the immunoSEQ multiplex PCR assay. The multiplex PCR relied on a mix of 60 forward primers for TCR Vbeta segments and 13 reverse primers for TCR Jbeta segments. The CDR3 region of rearranged TCR beta genes was amplified from genomic DNA with a multiplex PCR assay. The Illumina HiSeq System was used to sequence the amplified TCR beta libraries as 87-base-pair reads. Concerning the study's data processing: A later analysis tallied tens of millions of unique TCR beta chains across the roughly 610 repertoires, and roughly 11 million of those chains were shared by two or more donors. Raw reads were error-corrected and collapsed into unique sequences by a nearest-neighbor algorithm in which closely related sequences were merged to remove PCR and sequencing errors. CDR3 sequences were aligned to IMGT reference sequences to assign V, D and J gene segments. For a sequence to be retained, a match of at least six nucleotides to both a V gene segment and a J gene segment was required. Rearrangements were called productive when the CDR3 lacked stop codons and stayed in frame with V and J; all others were non-productive. CDR3 was defined by IMGT convention, running from the second conserved V-encoded cysteine to the conserved J-encoded phenylalanine. In an earlier analysis of just under 600 of the donors, sequences lacking an unambiguous match to a single V gene segment were excluded. In an earlier analysis of 587 of the donors, V segments were called functional above 56.7% productive rearrangements and were called segregating when the between-donor standard deviation exceeded 5%. A statistical classification framework was developed to diagnose cytomegalovirus status using the catalog of TCR beta chain sequences. A later analysis assigned V and J genes by comparing TCR nucleotide sequences with IMGT/GENE-DB human TR gene sequences. In a later analysis, CDR3 sequences and most-parsimonious VDJ recombination scenarios were assigned using the TCRdist pipeline. A later analysis defined each TCR beta chain by its CDR3 amino acid sequence plus V-gene family, and excluded reads lacking a unique V-gene family. As a way to deal with suspected cross-contamination and a sequencing artifact, a later analysis dropped 500 to 700 nucleotide sequences that were highly shared and had low generation probability. In a later analysis, a clonal expansion index was calculated for each public chain from normalized within-repertoire ranks of inferred template counts. In a later analysis, generation probabilities were computed using a VDJ recombination model fitted to out-of-frame rearrangements, and the results were checked against IGoR. A later analysis scored TCR-TCR, TCR-HLA and TCR-CMV co-occurrence with hypergeometric tests, applying a repertoire-size bias correction to TCR pairs. A later analysis estimated false discovery rates by permuting HLA or CMV assignments 20 times. In a later analysis, co-occurring TCRs were grouped using DBSCAN, and TCRdist sequence similarity was added for clustering within HLA-allele-positive subsets. Repertoires with fewer than 30,000 or more than 120,000 public chains were left out of co-occurrence clustering, as were about five repertoires with anomalous nucleotide sharing. TCRdb retrieved this table from immuneACCESS and kept in-frame rearrangements only. Not all clones are present; in checked studies, unresolved V genes account for under half, and no reason is known for the remainder. The D gene and trimming were derived from the DNA, and the V and J assignments and clone size from that table. In this sample's table one finds about 190,000 clones. The top ten clones comprise over 0.75% of the sample.

The TCR sequence derives from a woman in her twenties or thirties in good health and CMV-seropositive. Sequencing was carried out using PBMCs. The chain is made from TRBV27 and TRBJ2-3, and 7 junction bases match TRBD2. DNA sequence: TGTGCCAGCAAATACAGCGGGGCAGATACGCAGTATTTT. Its coded protein is CASKYSGADTQYF.